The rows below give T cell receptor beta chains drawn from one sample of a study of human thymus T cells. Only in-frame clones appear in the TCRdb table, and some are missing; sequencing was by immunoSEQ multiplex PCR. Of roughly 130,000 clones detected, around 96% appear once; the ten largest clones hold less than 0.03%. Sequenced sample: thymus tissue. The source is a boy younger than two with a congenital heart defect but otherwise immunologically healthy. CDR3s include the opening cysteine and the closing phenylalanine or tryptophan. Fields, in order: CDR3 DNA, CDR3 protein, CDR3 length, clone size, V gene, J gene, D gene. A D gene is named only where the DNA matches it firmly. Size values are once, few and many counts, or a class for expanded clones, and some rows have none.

DNA: TGTGCCATCACCGTACCCGTAACTGGGACGCAGTATTTT; CDR3: CAITVPVTGTQYF; length: 13; size: .; V: TRBV10-3; J: TRBJ2-3; D: .
DNA: TGCGCCAGCAGCCCGGGCTGGGACGGAGGGGAGCAGTACTTC; CDR3: CASSPGWDGGEQYF; length: 14; size: .; V: TRBV5-1; J: TRBJ2-7; D: .
DNA: TGTGCCAGCAGCCAAAAGGCGACAGGGGAAGGTGGCTACACCTTC; CDR3: CASSQKATGEGGYTF; length: 15; size: .; V: TRBV4-2; J: TRBJ1-2; D: TRBD1
DNA: TGCAGCGGTGGGACAAGCACAGATACGCAGTATTTT; CDR3: CSGGTSTDTQYF; length: 12; size: .; V: TRBV29-1; J: TRBJ2-3; D: .
DNA: TGTGCCAGCTCACGGTGGAAGGGGTCTGGAAACACCATATATTTT; CDR3: CASSRWKGSGNTIYF; length: 15; size: once; V: TRBV18; J: TRBJ1-3; D: .
DNA: TGTGCCAGCAGAGCCGGGGATAAGCGCCAAGAGACCCAGTACTTC; CDR3: CASRAGDKRQETQYF; length: 15; size: .; V: TRBV6-6; J: TRBJ2-5; D: .
DNA: TGTGCCAGCAGCCACCGGGACCCCGGGGGGTACGAGCAGTACTTC; CDR3: CASSHRDPGGYEQYF; length: 15; size: .; V: TRBV5-6; J: TRBJ2-7; D: TRBD2
DNA: TGCAGCGCCGGGACAGGGGACAATGAGCAGTTCTTC; CDR3: CSAGTGDNEQFF; length: 12; size: .; V: TRBV29-1; J: TRBJ2-1; D: TRBD1
DNA: TGTGCTAGTGGTTTGGTCCTGCCGGAATGGGCTAGCACAGATACGCAGTATTTT; CDR3: CASGLVLPEWASTDTQYF; length: 18; size: .; V: TRBV12-5; J: TRBJ2-3; D: .
DNA: TGTGCCTGCAGTGGGGTCTGGGGGATGAGCACTGAAGCTTTCTTT; CDR3: CACSGVWGMSTEAFF; length: 15; size: .; V: TRBV30; J: TRBJ1-1; D: .
DNA: TGTGCCAGCAGCTCGTCTAGCGGGGGGGCATGGGACGAGCAGTACTTC; CDR3: CASSSSSGGAWDEQYF; length: 16; size: .; V: TRBV7-2; J: TRBJ2-7; D: TRBD2
DNA: TGTGCCAGCAGCTTAGGGAGGACCAGGCCCTCCTATAATTCACCCCTCCACTTT; CDR3: CASSLGRTRPSYNSPLHF; length: 18; size: .; V: TRBV5-6; J: TRBJ1-6; D: .
DNA: TGTGCCAGCAGCTTAGAAGAACTAGCGGGGGGTCAAGAGACCCAGTACTTC; CDR3: CASSLEELAGGQETQYF; length: 17; size: .; V: TRBV7-2; J: TRBJ2-5; D: TRBD2
DNA: TGTGCCAGCAGCCCAGACCAGCTAGCGGGGGAAGTCGGGGAGCTGTTTTTT; CDR3: CASSPDQLAGEVGELFF; length: 17; size: .; V: TRBV14; J: TRBJ2-2; D: TRBD2
DNA: TGCGCCAGCAGCCAAGTCCTCGGAGGCTACGACTCTGGAAACACCATATATTTT; CDR3: CASSQVLGGYDSGNTIYF; length: 18; size: .; V: TRBV4-3; J: TRBJ1-3; D: .
DNA: TGTGCCAGCAGCAATTTGGGACCAAGACACACAGATACGCAGTATTTT; CDR3: CASSNLGPRHTDTQYF; length: 16; size: once; V: TRBV21-1; J: TRBJ2-3; D: .
DNA: TGTGCCAGCAGCTTAGGTAGGGGGACAGGGAAAGATACGCAGTATTTT; CDR3: CASSLGRGTGKDTQYF; length: 16; size: .; V: TRBV11-1; J: TRBJ2-3; D: TRBD1
DNA: TGTGCCAGCAGTTACAGGAGGGGCTACGAGCAGTACTTC; CDR3: CASSYRRGYEQYF; length: 13; size: .; V: TRBV6-5; J: TRBJ2-7; D: .
DNA: TGTGCCAGCAGCTCCCGGACAGGGGCGACAGACGAGCAGTACTTC; CDR3: CASSSRTGATDEQYF; length: 15; size: .; V: TRBV7-2; J: TRBJ2-7; D: TRBD1
DNA: TGTGCCTGGAGTGCCTCTCACAACAGGGGAGCTTTCTTT; CDR3: CAWSASHNRGAFF; length: 13; size: .; V: TRBV30; J: TRBJ1-1; D: TRBD1
DNA: TGTGCCAGCAGCGCGGACTTTAATCATTATGGCTACACCTTC; CDR3: CASSADFNHYGYTF; length: 14; size: .; V: TRBV5-8; J: TRBJ1-2; D: .
DNA: TGTGCCTCGGGACACCTATCCACAGATACGCAGTATTTT; CDR3: CASGHLSTDTQYF; length: 13; size: .; V: TRBV27; J: TRBJ2-3; D: .
DNA: TGTGCCAGCAGTACCCGCCCGACCCCCCATGGCTACACCTTC; CDR3: CASSTRPTPHGYTF; length: 14; size: .; V: TRBV6-5; J: TRBJ1-2; D: .
DNA: TGCAGCGTTGAAGATCTTCGGGTAGGCCGCCGAGGAAACACCATATATTTT; CDR3: CSVEDLRVGRRGNTIYF; length: 17; size: .; V: TRBV29-1; J: TRBJ1-3; D: .
DNA: TGTGCCAGCAGTCCGCAGTCACGGAGGGGGGGGGCCGGGTACGAGCAGTACTTC; CDR3: CASSPQSRRGGAGYEQYF; length: 18; size: .; V: TRBV25-1; J: TRBJ2-7; D: .
DNA: TGTGCCAGCAGCTCCCCCCCTAGCGGGGGGGCCAATGAGCAGTTCTTC; CDR3: CASSSPPSGGANEQFF; length: 16; size: .; V: TRBV11-3; J: TRBJ2-1; D: TRBD2
DNA: TGTGCCAGCAGCCATCCCAGCGCGGGGGACCACACCGGGGAGCTGTTTTTT; CDR3: CASSHPSAGDHTGELFF; length: 17; size: .; V: TRBV14; J: TRBJ2-2; D: TRBD2
DNA: TGTGCCAGCAGCTCCTGTAAGAGCACTAACTATGGCTACACCTTC; CDR3: CASSSCKSTNYGYTF; length: 15; size: .; V: TRBV5-5; J: TRBJ1-2; D: .
DNA: TGTGCCAGTAGTATGGCAAGGCGTAGTTCGCCCCAGCATTTT; CDR3: CASSMARRSSPQHF; length: 14; size: .; V: TRBV19; J: TRBJ1-5; D: .
DNA: TGTGCCAGCAGTGAGGTGGCCGGGGACACTGAAGCTTTCTTT; CDR3: CASSEVAGDTEAFF; length: 14; size: few; V: TRBV6-4; J: TRBJ1-1; D: .
DNA: TGTGCCAGCAGCCCTCGGGGGAAGTGGGCAGATACGCAGTATTTT; CDR3: CASSPRGKWADTQYF; length: 15; size: .; V: TRBV2; J: TRBJ2-3; D: .
DNA: TGCGCCAGCAGCTTGAAGGGGGGGGGCCCCTTCGAGCAGTACTTC; CDR3: CASSLKGGGPFEQYF; length: 15; size: once; V: TRBV5-1; J: TRBJ2-7; D: .
DNA: TGTGCCAGCAGCCAAGATAGTAAGCGGGGGGGCTACGAGCAGTACTTC; CDR3: CASSQDSKRGGYEQYF; length: 16; size: .; V: TRBV14; J: TRBJ2-7; D: TRBD2
DNA: TGTGCCAGCAGTTTATTTTTAAATGAAAAACTGTTTTTT; CDR3: CASSLFLNEKLFF; length: 13; size: .; V: TRBV28; J: TRBJ1-4; D: .
DNA: TGCGCCAGCAGCCAAGGACAGGTTCAAGAGACCCAGTACTTC; CDR3: CASSQGQVQETQYF; length: 14; size: .; V: TRBV4-1; J: TRBJ2-5; D: .
DNA: TGTGCCAGCAGCCAAGAAGGGGCAGGGTCAAATGAGCAGTTCTTC; CDR3: CASSQEGAGSNEQFF; length: 15; size: .; V: TRBV4-2; J: TRBJ2-1; D: .
DNA: TGTGCCAGCAGCTTCGGGGGGACAGATACGCAGTATTTT; CDR3: CASSFGGTDTQYF; length: 13; size: .; V: TRBV7-3; J: TRBJ2-3; D: TRBD2
DNA: TGTGCCAGCAGCCGTACATTCGGGGCCGTGGAGAACACTGAAGCTTTCTTT; CDR3: CASSRTFGAVENTEAFF; length: 17; size: .; V: TRBV5-4; J: TRBJ1-1; D: .
DNA: TGTGCCACCAGCAGACGAACAGGGGGCTACACCTTC; CDR3: CATSRRTGGYTF; length: 12; size: .; V: TRBV15; J: TRBJ1-2; D: .
DNA: TGTGCCAGCAGTTGTTCCTTACAGGGAACTAATGAAAAACTGTTTTTT; CDR3: CASSCSLQGTNEKLFF; length: 16; size: .; V: TRBV28; J: TRBJ1-4; D: .
DNA: TGTGCCAGTAGTATTTTGGGGACAGCTAACTATGGCTACACCTTC; CDR3: CASSILGTANYGYTF; length: 15; size: .; V: TRBV19; J: TRBJ1-2; D: TRBD1